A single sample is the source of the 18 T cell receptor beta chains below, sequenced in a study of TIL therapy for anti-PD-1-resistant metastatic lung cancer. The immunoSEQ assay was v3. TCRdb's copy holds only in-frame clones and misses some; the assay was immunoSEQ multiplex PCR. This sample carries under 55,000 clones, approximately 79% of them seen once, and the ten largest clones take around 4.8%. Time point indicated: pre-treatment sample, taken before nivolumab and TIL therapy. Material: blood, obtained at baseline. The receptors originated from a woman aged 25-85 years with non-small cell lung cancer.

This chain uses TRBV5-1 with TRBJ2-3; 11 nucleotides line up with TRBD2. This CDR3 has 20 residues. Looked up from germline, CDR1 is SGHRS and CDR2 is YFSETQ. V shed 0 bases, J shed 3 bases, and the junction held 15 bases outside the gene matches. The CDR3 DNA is TGCGCCAGCAGCTTGGTCTCGGCTAGCGGGGGGCGGTTTCCGACAGATACGCAGTATTTT. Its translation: CASSLVSASGGRFPTDTQYF.

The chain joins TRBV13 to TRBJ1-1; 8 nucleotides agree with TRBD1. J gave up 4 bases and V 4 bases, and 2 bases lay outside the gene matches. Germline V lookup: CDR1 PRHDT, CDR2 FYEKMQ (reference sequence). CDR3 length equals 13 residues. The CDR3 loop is CASSYTGGTEAFF. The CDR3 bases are TGTGCCAGCAGCTACACAGGGGGCACTGAAGCTTTCTTT.

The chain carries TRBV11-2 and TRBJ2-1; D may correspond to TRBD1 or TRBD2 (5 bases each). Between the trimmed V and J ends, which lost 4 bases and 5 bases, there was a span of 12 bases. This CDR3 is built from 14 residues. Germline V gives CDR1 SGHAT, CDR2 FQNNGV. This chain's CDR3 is CASSSGTVDNEQFF. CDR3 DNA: TGTGCCAGCAGCTCAGGGACGGTGGACAATGAGCAGTTCTTC.

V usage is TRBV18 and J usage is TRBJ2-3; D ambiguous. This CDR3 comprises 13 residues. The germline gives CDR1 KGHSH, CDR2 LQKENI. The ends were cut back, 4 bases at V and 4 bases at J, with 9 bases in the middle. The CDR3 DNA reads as TGTGCCAGCTCACTCCGTGTTCCAGATACGCAGTATTTT. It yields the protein CASSLRVPDTQYF.

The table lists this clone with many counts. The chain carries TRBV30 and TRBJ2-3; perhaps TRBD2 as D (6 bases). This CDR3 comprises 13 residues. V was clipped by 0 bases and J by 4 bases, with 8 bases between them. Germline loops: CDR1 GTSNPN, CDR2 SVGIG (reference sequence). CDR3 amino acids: CAWSVWGADTQYF. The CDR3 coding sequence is TGTGCCTGGAGTGTATGGGGGGCAGATACGCAGTATTTT.

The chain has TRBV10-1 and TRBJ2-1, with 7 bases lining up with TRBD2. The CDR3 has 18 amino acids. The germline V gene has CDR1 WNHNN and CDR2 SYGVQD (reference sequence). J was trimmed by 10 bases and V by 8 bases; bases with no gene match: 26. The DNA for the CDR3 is TGCGCCAGCCTACACCGAGCGGGACCCCTTTTTAGTATCAACGAGCAGTTCTTC. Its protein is CASLHRAGPLFSINEQFF.

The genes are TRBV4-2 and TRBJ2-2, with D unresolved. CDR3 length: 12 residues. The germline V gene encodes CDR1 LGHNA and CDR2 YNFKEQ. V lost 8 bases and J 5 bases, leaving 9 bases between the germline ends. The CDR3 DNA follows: TGTGCCAGCGGAGACGGAACCGGGGAGCTGTTTTTT. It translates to CASGDGTGELFF.

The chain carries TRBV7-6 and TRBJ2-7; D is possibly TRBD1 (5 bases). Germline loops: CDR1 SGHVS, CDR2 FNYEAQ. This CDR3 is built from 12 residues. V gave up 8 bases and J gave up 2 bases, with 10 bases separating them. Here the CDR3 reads CASGDSPYEQYF. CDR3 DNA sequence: TGTGCCAGCGGTGACAGTCCCTACGAGCAGTACTTC. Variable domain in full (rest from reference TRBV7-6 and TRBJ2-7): GAGVSQSPRYKVTKRGQDVALRCDPISGHVSLYWYRQALGQGPEFLTYFNYEAQQDKSGLPNDRFSAERPEGSISTLTIQRTEQRDSAMYRCASGDSPYEQYFGPGTRLTVT.

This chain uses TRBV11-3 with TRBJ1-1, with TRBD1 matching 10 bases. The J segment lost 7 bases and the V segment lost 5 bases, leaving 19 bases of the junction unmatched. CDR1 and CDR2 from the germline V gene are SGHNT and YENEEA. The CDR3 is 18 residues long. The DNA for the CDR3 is TGTGCCAGCAGCGTTAAACTCCTAGCCGGGACAGGGGTTATTGAAGCTTTCTTT. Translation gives CASSVKLLAGTGVIEAFF. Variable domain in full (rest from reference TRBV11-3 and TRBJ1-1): EAGVVQSPRYKIIEKKQPVAFWCNPISGHNTLYWYLQNLGQGPELLIRYENEEAVDDSQLPKDRFSAERLKGVDSTLKIQPAELGDSAVYLCASSVKLLAGTGVIEAFFGQGTRLTVV.

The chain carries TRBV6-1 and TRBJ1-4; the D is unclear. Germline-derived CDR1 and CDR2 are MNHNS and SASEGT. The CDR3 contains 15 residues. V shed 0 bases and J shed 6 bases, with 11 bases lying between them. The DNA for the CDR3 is TGTGCCAGCAGTGAAGCGGGAGCGGCGGATGAAAAACTGTTTTTT. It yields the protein CASSEAGAADEKLFF.

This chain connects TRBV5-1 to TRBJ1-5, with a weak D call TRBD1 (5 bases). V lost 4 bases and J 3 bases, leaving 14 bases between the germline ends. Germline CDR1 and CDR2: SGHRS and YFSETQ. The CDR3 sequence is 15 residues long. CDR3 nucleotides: TGCGCCAGCAGCCCGGAAGACAGTTCCAATCAGCCCCAGCATTTT. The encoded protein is CASSPEDSSNQPQHF.

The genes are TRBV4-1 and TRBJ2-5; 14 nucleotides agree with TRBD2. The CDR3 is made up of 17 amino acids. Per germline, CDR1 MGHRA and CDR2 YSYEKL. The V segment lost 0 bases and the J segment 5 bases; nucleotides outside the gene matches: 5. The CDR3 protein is CASSQEGLAGGWETQYF. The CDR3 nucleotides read TGCGCCAGCAGCCAAGAAGGACTAGCGGGGGGCTGGGAGACCCAGTACTTC.

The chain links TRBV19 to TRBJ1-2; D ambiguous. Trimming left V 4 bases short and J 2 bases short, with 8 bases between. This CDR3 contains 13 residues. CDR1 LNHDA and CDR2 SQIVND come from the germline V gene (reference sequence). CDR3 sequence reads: CASSKPGNYGYTF. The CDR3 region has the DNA TGTGCCAGTAGTAAACCGGGAAACTATGGCTACACCTTC.

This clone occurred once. For the CDR3, the DNA is TGTGCCAGCAGCGGGAGACTAGCGCCGGAGACCCAGTACTTC. Translating gives CASSGRLAPETQYF. This chain uses TRBV9 with TRBJ2-5, with 8 bases identical to TRBD2. Germline CDR1 SGDLS, CDR2 YYNGEE. This CDR3 has 14 residues. Unmatched junction bases numbered 6, after V lost 3 bases and J lost 5 bases.

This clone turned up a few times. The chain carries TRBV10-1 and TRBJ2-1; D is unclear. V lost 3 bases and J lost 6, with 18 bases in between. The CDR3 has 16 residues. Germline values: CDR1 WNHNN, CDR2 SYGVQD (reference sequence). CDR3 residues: CASSDHLGSGSNEQFF. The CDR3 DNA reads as TGCGCCAGCAGTGACCACCTAGGATCGGGTTCCAATGAGCAGTTCTTC.

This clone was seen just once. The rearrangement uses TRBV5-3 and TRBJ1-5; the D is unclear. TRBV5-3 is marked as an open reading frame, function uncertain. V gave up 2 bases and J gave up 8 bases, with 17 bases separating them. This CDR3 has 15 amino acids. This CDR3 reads CARSLGGEVMEPQHF. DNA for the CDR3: TGTGCCAGAAGCTTAGGCGGGGAGGTGATGGAGCCCCAGCATTTT.

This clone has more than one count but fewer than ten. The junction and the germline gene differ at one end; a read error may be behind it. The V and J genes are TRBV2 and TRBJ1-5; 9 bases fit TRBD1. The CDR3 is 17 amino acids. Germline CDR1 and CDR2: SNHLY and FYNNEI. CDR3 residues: CASSRTLTGGKNRPQHF. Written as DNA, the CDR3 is TGTGCCAGCAGTCGCACACTGACAGGGGGTAAGAATCGGCCCCAGCATTTT.

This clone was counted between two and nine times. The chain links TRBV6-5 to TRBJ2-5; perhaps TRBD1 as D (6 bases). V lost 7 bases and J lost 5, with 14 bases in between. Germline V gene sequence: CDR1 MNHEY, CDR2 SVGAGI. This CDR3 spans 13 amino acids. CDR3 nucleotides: TGTGCCAGCAACGAACAGGGTTGGGAGACCCAGTACTTC. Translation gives CASNEQGWETQYF.